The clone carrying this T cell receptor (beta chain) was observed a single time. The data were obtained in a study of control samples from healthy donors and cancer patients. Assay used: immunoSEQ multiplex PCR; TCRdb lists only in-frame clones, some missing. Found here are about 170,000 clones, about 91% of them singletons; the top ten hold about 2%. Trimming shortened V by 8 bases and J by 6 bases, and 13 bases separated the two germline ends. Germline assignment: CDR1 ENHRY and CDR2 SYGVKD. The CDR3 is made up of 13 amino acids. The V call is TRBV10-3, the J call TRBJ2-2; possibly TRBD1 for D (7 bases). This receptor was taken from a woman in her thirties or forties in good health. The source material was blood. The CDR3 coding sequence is TGTGCCATCCCCGGCAGGGGGGCCGGGGAGCTGTTTTTT. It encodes CAIPGRGAGELFF.